The 29 T cell receptor beta chains below come from one sample, sequenced in a study of technical replicates of blood from a handful of donors. Sequencing used immunoSEQ multiplex PCR; TCRdb keeps in-frame clones, though not all of them. The table includes approximately 82,000 clones, 90% to 95% detected once. Sequencing used T cells isolated from PBMCs. These receptors came from a human donor in good health.

The V gene is TRBV27, the J gene TRBJ2-1; possible D gene TRBD1, 6 bases. The CDR3 runs to 14 residues. Trimming pared 6 bases from V and 8 bases from J, leaving 17 bases between. Germline V lookup: CDR1 MNHEY, CDR2 SMNVEV (reference sequence). CDR3 in DNA: TGTGCCAGCAGAATTACAGGGTTTTTCGATGAGCAGTTCTTC. Translated: CASRITGFFDEQFF.

Ten or more counts support this clone. The V call is TRBV7-2, the J call TRBJ2-1; possibly TRBD1 for D (5 bases). V gave up 3 bases and J gave up 2 bases, with 8 bases separating them. The germline V gene has CDR1 SGHTA and CDR2 FQGNSA. The CDR3 runs to 14 residues. The CDR3 sequence is CASSFQDTYNEQFF. CDR3 DNA sequence: TGTGCCAGCAGCTTCCAGGACACCTACAATGAGCAGTTCTTC. Together with reference TRBV7-2 and TRBJ2-1, the CDR3 gives the full variable domain: GAGVSQSPSNKVTEKGKDVELRCDPISGHTALYWYRQSLGQGLEFLIYFQGNSAPDKSGLPSDRFSAERTGGSVSTLTIQRTQQEDSAVYLCASSFQDTYNEQFFGPGTRLTVL.

The chain combines TRBV7-2 with TRBJ2-6, with D hard to call. V dropped 1 base and J dropped 0 bases, with 7 bases sitting between them. This CDR3 spans 16 amino acids. The germline gives CDR1 SGHTA, CDR2 FQGNSA. The chain's CDR3 is CASSLVPGSGANVLTF. The CDR3 DNA reads TGTGCCAGCAGCTTAGTCCCCGGCTCTGGGGCCAACGTCCTGACTTTC.

Regarding this clone: Other DNA sequences in this sample translate to the same CDR3. DNA for the CDR3: TGTGCCAGCAGTTATCGGAGCGGCCATGAAGCTTTCTTT. Protein product: CASSYRSGHEAFF. The chain couples TRBV6-5 to TRBJ1-1, with D unclear. The CDR3 totals 13 residues. V dropped 3 bases and J dropped 7 bases, with 12 bases sitting between them. Germline V CDR1 and CDR2: MNHEY, SVGAGI.

The V call is TRBV6-5, the J call TRBJ1-4; 9 positions match TRBD1. Germline CDR1 and CDR2: MNHEY and SVGAGI. V shed 0 bases and J 7 bases; nucleotides not matched to a gene: 6. This CDR3 region has 16 residues. The DNA for the CDR3 is TGTGCCAGCAGTTACTCGTTTTACAGGGGGCCTGAAAAACTGTTTTTT. Protein sequence: CASSYSFYRGPEKLFF.

The chain recombines TRBV10-2 with TRBJ1-1; D is ambiguous. Deletions cut 3 bases from V and 4 bases from J, with 12 bases between. The CDR3 contains 14 residues. Germline V CDR1 and CDR2: WSHSY, SAAADI. As DNA, the CDR3 is TGCGCCAGCAGTGAAAAGATAAGCGGCACTGAAGCTTTCTTT. It encodes CASSEKISGTEAFF.

The V call is TRBV6-6, the J call TRBJ1-5; unclear D gene. Germline V gene lookup returns CDR1 MNHNY and CDR2 SVGAGI (reference sequence). This CDR3 is built from 16 residues. V shed 5 bases and J shed 7 bases, with 21 bases lying between them. Written as DNA, the CDR3 is TGTGCCAGCAGTCGGACCGCGGGAGCACCCCCCCAGCCCCAGCATTTT. It yields the protein CASSRTAGAPPQPQHF.

The V call is TRBV4-2, the J call TRBJ1-2; D is possibly TRBD1 (6 bases). The germline V gene encodes CDR1 LGHNA and CDR2 YNFKEQ. This CDR3 is 16 amino acids long. The germline V and J ends were trimmed by 4 bases and 4 bases, with 19 bases remaining between them. CDR3: CASSPGINRVVYGYTF. The CDR3 DNA sequence: TGTGCCAGCAGCCCTGGAATAAACAGGGTAGTCTATGGCTACACCTTC.

This clone was recorded once. This sequence joins TRBV4-1 and TRBJ2-7, with 9 bases identical to TRBD2. V was pared by 5 bases and J by 2 bases, with 10 bases of the junction left unmatched. Germline values: CDR1 MGHRA, CDR2 YSYEKL. The CDR3 covers 16 residues. The CDR3 region has the DNA TGCGCCAGCAGCAAACCTTTAGCGGGAGCAGCCTACGAGCAGTACTTC. This sequence encodes CASSKPLAGAAYEQYF.

The genes are TRBV11-2 and TRBJ1-2; 7 nucleotides line up with TRBD1. J lost 4 bases, V lost 5 bases, and 16 bases had no gene match. This CDR3 has 17 amino acids. Per the germline V gene, CDR1 is SGHAT and CDR2 is FQNNGV. The CDR3 reads CASSPTGEQVTSYGYTF. The DNA for the CDR3 is TGTGCCAGCAGCCCCACAGGGGAGCAAGTTACAAGCTATGGCTACACCTTC.

V is TRBV7-9 and J is TRBJ2-1; 14 bases are a match to TRBD2. Germline V gene data show CDR1 as SEHNR and CDR2 as FQNEAQ (reference sequence). V trimming: 4 bases; J trimming: 9 bases; junction bases outside the gene matches: 5. The CDR3 sequence is 15 residues long. Here the CDR3 DNA reads TGTGCCAGCAGCTCGGGCGGACTAGCGGGAGGTGAGCAGTTCTTC. Encoded protein: CASSSGGLAGGEQFF.

The chain has TRBV6-1 and TRBJ2-7; D uncertain. Between the trimmed V and J ends, which lost 5 bases and 1 base, there was a span of 6 bases. The CDR3 length is 12 residues. The germline CDR1 and CDR2 sequences are MNHNS and SASEGT. The CDR3 DNA reads as TGTGCCAGCAGTTCCTTTTCCTACGAGCAGTACTTC. Residues: CASSSFSYEQYF.

Note on this clone: Its ends do not fully match the called genes, so a read error is possible. The CDR3 DNA reads TGTGCCAGCACATCAGAAACGCAGTATTTT. This encodes CASTSETQYF. The V and J genes are TRBV2 and TRBJ2-3, with unresolved D. The CDR3 spans 10 residues. CDR1 is SNHLY, CDR2 FYNNEI, per germline.

The V and J genes are TRBV30 and TRBJ2-2; possibly TRBD2 for D (7 bases). This CDR3 has 16 amino acids. The germline gives CDR1 GTSNPN, CDR2 SVGIG (reference sequence). Trimming took 0 bases from V and 6 from J, leaving 17 bases between them. The CDR3 is CAWSVQGGERAGELFF. DNA of the CDR3: TGTGCCTGGAGTGTACAAGGGGGGGAACGGGCCGGGGAGCTGTTTTTT.

A remark on this clone: The junction shows a germline mismatch at one end, possibly a read error. This chain links TRBV11-3 with TRBJ2-5; TRBD2 matches at 9 bases. Germline V gives CDR1 SGHNT, CDR2 YENEEA. CDR3 length: 19 residues. The CDR3 DNA reads TGTGCCAGCAGCATATTACAGGGGATGGCGGGGGGGAATAAAGAGTCCCAGTACTTC. Its translation: CASSILQGMAGGNKESQYF.

This rearrangement joins TRBV18 to TRBJ1-6; 7 bases align to TRBD1. The CDR3 covers 15 residues. Germline V CDR1 and CDR2: KGHSH, LQKENI. V trimming: 3 bases; J trimming: 10 bases; junction bases outside the gene matches: 9. The CDR3 is CASSPEGQFLSPLHF. DNA for the CDR3: TGTGCCAGCTCACCTGAGGGACAGTTCTTATCACCCCTCCACTTT.

This chain links TRBV6-5 with TRBJ2-7; 9 bases line up with TRBD1. The V segment lost 5 bases and the J segment 3 bases; nucleotides outside the gene matches: 5. The CDR3 sequence is 14 residues long. The V gene's germline CDR1 is MNHEY and CDR2 SVGAGI. DNA of the CDR3: TGTGCCAGCAGTACCGGGACAGGGAGCTACGAGCAGTACTTC. Amino acids: CASSTGTGSYEQYF.

The chain uses TRBV28 and TRBJ1-1; D ambiguous. Trimming took 4 bases from V and 9 from J, leaving 21 bases between them. The CDR3 spans 15 residues. Per germline, CDR1 MDHEN and CDR2 SYDVKM. For the CDR3, the DNA is TGTGCCAGCAGTTCCAGCGTTAGAAGGTTTGGCAAAGCTTTCTTT. Translating gives CASSSSVRRFGKAFF.

This chain links TRBV11-2 with TRBJ2-3; D is possibly TRBD1 (6 bases). This CDR3 is 14 amino acids long. Germline loops: CDR1 SGHAT, CDR2 FQNNGV. V gave up 5 bases and J gave up 5 bases, with 14 bases separating them. Here the CDR3 reads CASSPLGARDTQYF. Here the CDR3 DNA reads TGTGCCAGCAGCCCACTGGGGGCCCGAGATACGCAGTATTTT. Looking up the rest from reference TRBV11-2 and TRBJ2-3 gives the full variable domain: EAGVAQSPRYKIIEKRQSVAFWCNPISGHATLYWYQQILGQGPKLLIQFQNNGVVDDSQLPKDRFSAERLKGVDSTLKIQPAKLEDSAVYLCASSPLGARDTQYFGPGTRLTVL.

The V gene is TRBV6-5, the J gene TRBJ1-5; 9 bases line up with TRBD1. The CDR3 extends over 15 amino acids. The V segment lost 2 bases and the J segment 5 bases; nucleotides outside the gene matches: 4. Germline V CDR1 and CDR2: MNHEY, SVGAGI. This chain's CDR3 is CASSYRTGEDQPQHF. For the CDR3, the DNA is TGTGCCAGCAGTTACCGGACAGGGGAGGATCAGCCCCAGCATTTT.

The CDR3 DNA is TGCGCCAGCAGTAAAAACTCCGGGACAGCCGTTAGCACAGATACGCAGTATTTT. Translated, it gives CASSKNSGTAVSTDTQYF. The rearrangement joins TRBV4-1 to TRBJ2-3, with 7 bases aligning to TRBD1. The trim removed 6 bases at V and 0 bases at J, leaving 15 bases unmatched. The CDR3 is made up of 18 amino acids. Germline loops: CDR1 MGHRA, CDR2 YSYEKL.

The genes are TRBV28 and TRBJ2-2, with D maybe TRBD2 (7 bases). The germline V gene encodes CDR1 MDHEN and CDR2 SYDVKM. The CDR3 extends over 17 amino acids. The V end lost 6 bases, the J end lost 3 bases, and 20 bases lay between the germline ends. CDR3 in amino acids: CASRLRGAKPHTGELFF. Here the CDR3 DNA reads TGTGCCAGCAGACTTCGGGGGGCGAAGCCTCACACCGGGGAGCTGTTTTTT.

The V call is TRBV18, the J call TRBJ2-2; weak D call: TRBD1 (5 bases). The CDR3 is 16 residues long. In germline, CDR1 is KGHSH, CDR2 LQKENI. Trimming left V 0 bases short and J 3 bases short, with 11 bases between. This CDR3 reads CASSPPAKGDTGELFF. CDR3 sequence (DNA): TGTGCCAGCTCACCACCCGCTAAAGGGGACACCGGGGAGCTGTTTTTT.

This chain uses TRBV6-1 with TRBJ2-2, with 9 bases fitting TRBD1. V shed 2 bases and J 3 bases; nucleotides not matched to a gene: 4. The CDR3 length is 16 residues. Germline CDR1 and CDR2: MNHNS and SASEGT. The CDR3 is CASSEQTGGDTGELFF. In DNA form, the CDR3 reads TGTGCCAGCAGTGAACAGACAGGGGGTGACACCGGGGAGCTGTTTTTT.

This rearrangement joins TRBV29-1 to TRBJ2-7; D is perhaps TRBD1 (7 bases). This CDR3 has 13 amino acids. The V end lost 4 bases, the J end lost 3 bases, and 13 bases lay between the germline ends. From germline, CDR1 is SQVTM and CDR2 ANQGSEA. The CDR3 nucleotides read TGCAGCGTTGGCGGGACAGTTGGCTACGAGCAGTACTTC. Its protein is CSVGGTVGYEQYF.

The V and J genes are TRBV6-1 and TRBJ2-7; 11 positions agree with TRBD1. CDR3 length: 16 residues. The germline CDR1 and CDR2 sequences are MNHNS and SASEGT. J was trimmed by 4 bases and V by 0 bases; bases with no gene match: 5. CDR3 coding DNA: TGTGCCAGCAGTGAAGCGGGACAGGGGGGGTTTTACGAGCAGTACTTC. Amino acid sequence: CASSEAGQGGFYEQYF.

The rearrangement uses TRBV19 and TRBJ2-2; 11 bases fit TRBD2. Trimming took 7 bases from V and 6 from J; bases not matched to a gene: 4. This CDR3 spans 14 amino acids. Germline V CDR1 and CDR2: LNHDA, SQIVND (reference sequence). The CDR3 DNA reads as TGTGCCAGTAATAGCGGGGGGGCAGCCGGGGAGCTGTTTTTT. Protein: CASNSGGAAGELFF.

V gene TRBV7-9 combines with J gene TRBJ2-3, with 14 bases aligning to TRBD2. V trimming: 5 bases; J trimming: 2 bases; junction bases outside the gene matches: 6. CDR1 and CDR2 (germline): SEHNR, FQNEAQ (reference sequence). The CDR3 is 17 residues long. The CDR3 reads CASSPGLAGGSTDTQYF. CDR3 bases: TGTGCCAGCAGCCCAGGACTAGCGGGAGGATCCACAGATACGCAGTATTTT.

The chain employs TRBV12-5 and TRBJ1-1, with TRBD1 as a possible D gene (6 bases). CDR1 is LGHNT and CDR2 is FRNRAP in the germline V gene. The length of the CDR3 is 15 residues. V lost 6 bases and J 8 bases, leaving 22 bases between the germline ends. CDR3 residues: CASGPPRAERGEAFF. CDR3 in DNA: TGTGCTAGTGGCCCCCCCCGGGCCGAGAGGGGGGAAGCTTTCTTT.